These 28 T cell receptor beta chains came from one sample sequenced in a study of T cells expressing NK-cell markers (TCRdb year 2020). Libraries were built with 5' RACE. Reads for this sample came from an Illumina HiSeq 2000. Once TCRdb had reprocessed the reads, it stored one entry per CDR3 protein sequence and supplied no DNA. The table for this sample shows around 380,000 distinct CDR3 sequences. The ten largest account for around 10% of the sample. What was sequenced was blood T cells: a sorted CD56 or NKG2C T cell subset, CD4+ or CD8+ T cells, or bulk PBMC T cells (not recorded which). All receptors come from a woman aged 50 to 60 in good health. Donor details come from another sample of the same person, matched by shared clones.

V usage is TRBV14 and J usage is TRBJ2-1. Germline-derived CDR1 and CDR2 are SGHDN and FVKESK. The CDR3 covers 15 residues. The CDR3 protein is CASSFLTSAYNEQFF.

The V gene is TRBV12-3 or TRBV12-4, the J gene TRBJ1-5; checking the TCRdb D call of TRBD1 is not possible without DNA. CDR3 length: 18 residues. The CDR3 here is CASSGGVLASNSNQPQHF.

This chain uses TRBV29-1 with TRBJ1-5; the TCRdb D gene call, TRBD1, has no DNA to confirm it. Germline V gene lookup returns CDR1 SQVTM and CDR2 ANQGSEA. The CDR3 is made up of 12 amino acids. This chain's CDR3 is CSVGQGMQPQHF.

The V call is TRBV28, the J call TRBJ2-7; TCRdb returns TRBD1, unconfirmable since there is no DNA. Germline V lookup: CDR1 MDHEN, CDR2 SYDVKM. The CDR3 consists of 14 residues. The CDR3 loop is CASSATGGGYEQYF.

V and J are TRBV6-1 and TRBJ2-1; TCRdb selects TRBD2, and the lack of DNA leaves this call unchecked. In germline, CDR1 is MNHNS, CDR2 SASEGT. The CDR3 loop spans 14 amino acids. This CDR3 reads CASSELLAGYEQFF.

This rearrangement joins TRBV4-1 to TRBJ2-1; TCRdb selects TRBD2, and the lack of DNA leaves this call unchecked. The CDR3 is made up of 16 amino acids. The germline CDR1 and CDR2 sequences are MGHRA and YSYEKL. The CDR3 loop is CASSQDRASGRTRQFF.

CDR3 loop: CASGPEGGRNNSPLHF. V usage is TRBV27 and J usage is TRBJ1-6. From germline, CDR1 is MNHEY and CDR2 SMNVEV (reference sequence). The CDR3 sequence is 16 residues long.

The rearrangement joins TRBV15 to TRBJ2-7. Per the germline V gene, CDR1 is LNHNV and CDR2 is YYDKDF (reference sequence). This CDR3 contains 16 residues. CDR3: CATSRDLSLGVYEQYF.

The chain uses TRBV4-1 and TRBJ2-7; the D gene TCRdb calls, TRBD2, cannot be checked with no DNA. This CDR3 contains 21 residues. Per germline, CDR1 MGHRA and CDR2 YSYEKL. The CDR3 here is CASSQGGQGSRTSGRGYEQYF.

CDR3 amino acids: CASSPPSVDTQYF. The J gene is TRBJ2-3, the V gene TRBV18. The V gene's germline CDR1 is KGHSH and CDR2 LQKENI. The CDR3 covers 13 residues.

The chain has TRBV6-1 and TRBJ1-4. CDR1 is MNHNS and CDR2 is SASEGT in the germline V gene. The CDR3 sequence is 15 residues long. The CDR3 loop is CASLGPRVTNEKLFF.

CDR3 region: CSGITGIHEQFF. The chain recombines TRBV29-1 with TRBJ2-1; TCRdb reports TRBD1, a call that lacks DNA to check it against. Looked up from germline, CDR1 is SQVTM and CDR2 is ANQGSEA. The CDR3 extends over 12 amino acids.

The rearrangement uses TRBV6-5 and TRBJ2-5; the D call from TCRdb, TRBD2, cannot be confirmed without DNA. The CDR3 runs to 15 residues. Germline CDR1 MNHEY, CDR2 SVGAGI. CDR3 residues: CASSYRAGGIETQYF.

The chain combines TRBV4-2 with TRBJ2-1. The V gene's germline CDR1 is LGHNA and CDR2 YNFKEQ. There are 13 residues in the CDR3. CDR3 protein: CASRPSSYNEQFF.

This chain connects TRBV20-1 to TRBJ1-2; without DNA, the TCRdb call of TRBD1 cannot be checked. This CDR3 contains 13 residues. Germline V CDR1 and CDR2: DFQATT, SNEGSKA (reference sequence). The CDR3 here is CSASYRGDYGYTF.

This sequence joins TRBV6-1 and TRBJ2-7; the TCRdb D gene call, TRBD1, has no DNA to confirm it. This CDR3 comprises 14 residues. CDR1 and CDR2 (germline): MNHNS, SASEGT. The CDR3 sequence is CASKGGDPPYEQYF.

The chain combines TRBV7-3 with TRBJ2-7; TCRdb indicates TRBD2, and absent DNA this call remains unverified. This CDR3 has 16 residues. In germline, CDR1 is SGHTA, CDR2 FQGTGA. The CDR3 sequence is CASSLTAGIPGYEQYF.

J is TRBJ2-3 and V is TRBV6-5; TCRdb's D gene call, TRBD2, goes unchecked for lack of DNA. The CDR3 is 16 amino acids. Germline V lookup: CDR1 MNHEY, CDR2 SVGAGI. CDR3 amino acids: CASRDPAGGPQDTQYF.

The V and J genes are TRBV12-3 or TRBV12-4 and TRBJ1-1. CDR3 size: 15 residues. The CDR3 loop reads CASSPKSSLNTEAFF.

V usage is TRBV7-9 and J usage is TRBJ1-1; as DNA is missing, the TRBD1 call by TCRdb cannot be tested. The CDR3 runs 15 residues. The germline CDR1 and CDR2 sequences are SEHNR and FQNEAQ (reference sequence). The CDR3 region is CASSHTQGMNTEAFF.

This chain joins TRBV10-3 and TRBJ2-1; TCRdb selects TRBD1, and the lack of DNA leaves this call unchecked. Per the germline V gene, CDR1 is ENHRY and CDR2 is SYGVKD. This CDR3 is 16 amino acids long. CDR3: CAISDIVQGQGNEQFF.

V and J are TRBV12-3 or TRBV12-4 and TRBJ2-3; TCRdb returns TRBD1, unconfirmable since there is no DNA. The CDR3 totals 14 residues. The CDR3 reads CASINRGESYTQYF.

This chain uses TRBV20-1 with TRBJ2-5. The CDR3 runs 13 residues. The germline CDR1 and CDR2 sequences are DFQATT and SNEGSKA (reference sequence). This CDR3 reads CSARQRAVATQYF.

The chain is built from TRBV2 and TRBJ2-5; TCRdb calls TRBD1, which cannot be checked without DNA. Germline V gene lookup returns CDR1 SNHLY and CDR2 FYNNEI. The CDR3 runs 14 residues. CDR3 residues: CASSEVRGSETQYF.

CDR3 residues: CASIVAGALLTDTQYF. V gene TRBV7-8 combines with J gene TRBJ2-3; with no DNA, the TCRdb D assignment of TRBD2 cannot be verified. Germline V gene lookup returns CDR1 SGHVS and CDR2 FQNEAQ. The CDR3 runs 16 residues. Looking up the rest from reference TRBV7-8 and TRBJ2-3 gives the full variable domain: GAGVSQSPRYKVAKRGQDVALRCDPISGHVSLFWYQQALGQGPEFLTYFQNEAQLDKSGLPSDRFFAERPEGSVSTLKIQRTQQEDSAVYLCASIVAGALLTDTQYFGPGTRLTVL.

The rearrangement uses TRBV20-1 and TRBJ2-1. Germline CDR1 DFQATT, CDR2 SNEGSKA (reference sequence). The CDR3 contains 14 residues. The CDR3 is CSARDDNRYNEQFF.

V and J are TRBV30 and TRBJ2-5. This CDR3 has 11 residues. Germline CDR1 GTSNPN, CDR2 SVGIG (reference sequence). The CDR3 is CARDSRGTQYF.

The genes are TRBV5-1 and TRBJ2-1. From germline, CDR1 is SGHRS and CDR2 YFSETQ. The CDR3 has 15 residues. The CDR3 spells CASSLQRSSYNEQFF.